The next 28 T cell receptor beta chains were all read from a single sample in a study of OX40 agonist ivuxolimab in advanced cancers. Measured with immunoSEQ multiplex PCR; TCRdb has only the in-frame clones, and not every one. The sample gives tens of thousands of clones, about nine tenths of which show up once; around 0.38% is in the top ten. The material sequenced was CD4+ or CD8+ T cells sorted from blood, taken in a trial of the OX40 agonist ivuxolimab. These receptors came from an adult with an advanced solid tumor such as melanoma, head and neck, liver or kidney cancer.

CDR3: CASSSGTGSTDTQYF. The CDR3, as DNA: TGTGCCAGCAGCTCCGGGACAGGGAGCACAGATACGCAGTATTTT. This sequence joins TRBV11-3 and TRBJ2-3, with TRBD1 matching 9 bases. Germline lookup yields CDR1 SGHNT and CDR2 YENEEA. V was clipped by 4 bases and J by 0 bases; unmatched bases: 2. The length of the CDR3 is 15 residues.

The chain has TRBV7-7 and TRBJ2-1, with 14 positions matching TRBD2. The CDR3 has 15 residues. Trimming cost V 5 bases and J 9 bases; bases outside gene matches: 6. Germline V gene data show CDR1 as SSHAT and CDR2 as FNYEAQ (reference sequence). The CDR3 here is CASSAGTSGGVEQFF. The CDR3 DNA sequence: TGTGCCAGCAGCGCGGGGACTAGCGGGGGTGTTGAGCAGTTCTTC.

The chain links TRBV6-1 to TRBJ2-7; a weak D match, TRBD2 (7 bases). Germline V lookup: CDR1 MNHNS, CDR2 SASEGT. CDR3 length: 15 residues. The V gene lost 0 bases and the J gene lost 6 bases, with 15 bases spanning the gap. For the CDR3, the DNA is TGTGCCAGCAGTGAAGCGGGGGCAGGGAGGGTCGAGCAGTACTTC. This sequence encodes CASSEAGAGRVEQYF.

The CDR3 DNA reads TGCGCCAGCAGCAAAAGCGGGAGGGAGAACAATGAGCAGTTCTTC. Translated: CASSKSGRENNEQFF. The gene calls are TRBV5-1 and TRBJ2-1; 10 bases are shared with TRBD2. The junction had 6 bases not matched to a gene; V was cut back by 4 bases and J by 5 bases. Germline V gene sequence: CDR1 SGHRS, CDR2 YFSETQ. The CDR3 loop spans 15 amino acids.

The V call is TRBV6-5, the J call TRBJ2-7; 12 bases match TRBD1. Losses at the gene ends were 6 bases for V and 0 bases for J; bases not matched to a gene: 3. The CDR3 consists of 15 residues. CDR1 MNHEY and CDR2 SVGAGI come from the germline V gene. CDR3 protein: CASRRGQGASYEQYF. The CDR3 bases are TGTGCCAGCAGGAGGGGACAGGGGGCCTCCTACGAGCAGTACTTC.

CDR3 nucleotides: TGCGCCAGCAGCCGCAGCCTCTCTGGGGCCAACGTCCTGACTTTC. Translated: CASSRSLSGANVLTF. This chain uses TRBV5-1 with TRBJ2-6, with D unclear. The CDR3 length is 15 residues. Looked up from germline, CDR1 is SGHRS and CDR2 is YFSETQ. Trimming took off 4 bases at V and 0 bases at J, with 8 bases between the two ends.

The chain carries TRBV15 and TRBJ2-7, with D perhaps being TRBD1 or TRBD2 (5 bases each). CDR1 LNHNV and CDR2 YYDKDF come from the germline V gene (reference sequence). This CDR3 has 15 amino acids. With 5 bases removed from V and 2 bases from J, the gap between germline ends came to 16 bases. CDR3 residues: CATSFGAGSTYEQYF. As DNA, the CDR3 is TGTGCCACCAGCTTCGGGGCAGGGAGTACCTACGAGCAGTACTTC.

This chain joins TRBV9 and TRBJ2-1; no clear D. The germline gives CDR1 SGDLS, CDR2 YYNGEE. Between the trimmed V and J ends, which lost 0 bases and 7 bases, there was a span of 17 bases. The length of the CDR3 is 16 residues. The CDR3 DNA reads as TGTGCCAGCAGCGTAGCTCCCACGAGGACCCATAATGAGCAGTTCTTC. Translating gives CASSVAPTRTHNEQFF.

The gene calls are TRBV9 and TRBJ2-1; 10 nucleotides match TRBD2. The germline gives CDR1 SGDLS, CDR2 YYNGEE. The V and J ends lost 0 bases and 4 bases, in that order; junction bases with no gene match: 7. CDR3 length: 17 residues. The CDR3 DNA follows: TGTGCCAGCAGCGTAGGGACGGGACTAGCGAGATACAATGAGCAGTTCTTC. Amino acid sequence: CASSVGTGLARYNEQFF.

This chain connects TRBV27 to TRBJ1-5, with a weak D call TRBD1 (5 bases). V was shortened by 6 bases and J by 5 bases, with 14 bases between the two germline ends. The CDR3 runs 14 residues. Germline V CDR1 and CDR2: MNHEY, SMNVEV (reference sequence). CDR3 residues: CASRGQGLYQPQHF. DNA of the CDR3: TGTGCCAGCAGGGGGCAGGGATTATATCAGCCCCAGCATTTT.

This clone was observed a single time. The rearrangement links TRBV11-2 to TRBJ1-2; D is undetermined. Between the trimmed V and J ends, which lost 0 bases and 2 bases, there was a span of 4 bases. The CDR3 totals 13 residues. Germline V lookup: CDR1 SGHAT, CDR2 FQNNGV. The CDR3 is CASSLDRNYGYTF. As DNA, the CDR3 is TGTGCCAGCAGCTTAGACAGGAACTATGGCTACACCTTC. Combining the CDR3 with reference TRBV11-2 and TRBJ1-2 gives the whole variable domain EAGVAQSPRYKIIEKRQSVAFWCNPISGHATLYWYQQILGQGPKLLIQFQNNGVVDDSQLPKDRFSAERLKGVDSTLKIQPAKLEDSAVYLCASSLDRNYGYTFGSGTRLTVV.

The V and J genes are TRBV11-2 and TRBJ2-1; either TRBD1 or TRBD2 may supply D (5 bases each). V was shortened by 5 bases and J by 5 bases, with 16 bases between the two germline ends. The CDR3 has 15 amino acids. Germline-derived CDR1 and CDR2 are SGHAT and FQNNGV. The CDR3 spells CASSPGAGTHNEQFF. The CDR3 DNA sequence: TGTGCCAGCAGCCCCGGCGCCGGGACCCACAATGAGCAGTTCTTC.

The genes are TRBV19 and TRBJ1-2, with a tentative D call TRBD1 (6 bases). The CDR3 has 13 amino acids. Trimming cost V 6 bases and J 6 bases, with 14 bases left between them. Germline CDR1 LNHDA, CDR2 SQIVND (reference sequence). In DNA form, the CDR3 reads TGTGCCAGTAGAAATAACGGGGGCCATGGCTACACCTTC. This encodes CASRNNGGHGYTF.

V and J are TRBV7-8 and TRBJ2-1; D remains unclear. Per the germline V gene, CDR1 is SGHVS and CDR2 is FQNEAQ. The CDR3 is made up of 13 amino acids. V was pared by 0 bases and J by 10 bases, with 10 bases between. In DNA, the CDR3 is TGTGCCAGCAGCTTAGCATTCCCATACGAGCAGTTCTTC. It is translated as CASSLAFPYEQFF.

The chain has TRBV2 and TRBJ2-2; 7 bases map to TRBD2. This CDR3 is 16 amino acids long. Germline values: CDR1 SNHLY, CDR2 FYNNEI. V lost 3 bases to trimming and J lost 0 bases; unmatched junction nucleotides: 4. CDR3 DNA sequence: TGTGCCAGCAGTGATTCGGCGGGAGCGAACACCGGGGAGCTGTTTTTT. This sequence encodes CASSDSAGANTGELFF.

This chain links TRBV10-1 with TRBJ1-1, with D maybe TRBD1 (6 bases). From germline, CDR1 is WNHNN and CDR2 SYGVQD (reference sequence). Trimming stripped 0 bases from V and 12 bases from J, with 20 bases between. This CDR3 region has 15 residues. Here the CDR3 reads CASSESGRAVRGTFF. The CDR3 DNA reads as TGCGCCAGCAGTGAGTCGGGCAGGGCGGTAAGGGGGACTTTCTTT.

The V gene is TRBV7-9, the J gene TRBJ2-7; TRBD1 agrees at 9 bases. Germline lookup yields CDR1 SEHNR and CDR2 FQNEAQ (reference sequence). CDR3 length equals 15 residues. J lost 6 bases, V lost 5 bases, and 11 bases had no gene match. CDR3 loop: CASSGQGFDGGEQYF. CDR3 sequence (DNA): TGTGCCAGCAGCGGACAGGGGTTCGACGGTGGCGAGCAGTACTTC.

The chain uses TRBV19 and TRBJ1-5; D perhaps matches TRBD1 (6 bases). The CDR3 has 14 residues. The V and J ends lost 7 bases and 2 bases respectively, with 12 bases between them. Germline V lookup: CDR1 LNHDA, CDR2 SQIVND (reference sequence). In nucleotides, the CDR3 is TGTGCCAGTAAGGGGGAATGGCGCAATCAGCCCCAGCATTTT. It yields the protein CASKGEWRNQPQHF.

The rearrangement links TRBV20-1 to TRBJ1-1, with 8 bases lining up with TRBD1. Germline V gene sequence: CDR1 DFQATT, CDR2 SNEGSKA (reference sequence). V shed 5 bases, J shed 7 bases, and the junction held 3 bases outside the gene matches. The CDR3 runs 11 residues. This chain's CDR3 is CSARQGFEAFF. CDR3 in DNA: TGCAGTGCTCGACAGGGGTTTGAAGCTTTCTTT.

This clone was detected only a few times. J is TRBJ2-5 and V is TRBV4-3, with D tentatively TRBD2 (8 bases). This CDR3 has 15 residues. V was shortened by 4 bases and J by 5 bases, with 17 bases between the two germline ends. Germline loops: CDR1 LGHNA, CDR2 YSLEER. The CDR3 region is CASSPREGAWETQYF. Here the CDR3 DNA reads TGCGCCAGCAGCCCTCGGGAGGGGGCTTGGGAGACCCAGTACTTC.

This chain connects TRBV4-1 to TRBJ2-3; TRBD1 might be the D (5 bases). V shed 3 bases and J shed 0 bases, with 13 bases lying between them. This CDR3 has 16 residues. In germline, CDR1 is MGHRA, CDR2 YSYEKL. The CDR3 DNA reads as TGCGCCAGCAGCCAGGGGCAGCAGACAAGCACAGATACGCAGTATTTT. It specifies CASSQGQQTSTDTQYF.

This sequence joins TRBV7-2 and TRBJ1-1, with TRBD1 as a possible D gene (6 bases). V lost 5 bases and J lost 11, with 18 bases in between. CDR1 and CDR2 (germline): SGHTA, FQGNSA. CDR3 size: 13 residues. As DNA, the CDR3 is TGTGCCAGCAGCCAAGTAACAGGGTATGGGGCTTTCTTT. The encoded protein is CASSQVTGYGAFF. The complete variable domain, with remaining parts taken from reference TRBV7-2 and TRBJ1-1, reads GAGVSQSPSNKVTEKGKDVELRCDPISGHTALYWYRQSLGQGLEFLIYFQGNSAPDKSGLPSDRFSAERTGGSVSTLTIQRTQQEDSAVYLCASSQVTGYGAFFGQGTRLTVV.

V and J are TRBV28 and TRBJ2-3; D not resolved. This CDR3 has 14 residues. Between the trimmed V and J ends, which lost 10 bases and 2 bases, there was a span of 16 bases. CDR1 MDHEN and CDR2 SYDVKM come from the germline V gene. The DNA for the CDR3 is TGTGCCACCTTAACGGGTCTCCCCACAGATACGCAGTATTTT. The encoded protein is CATLTGLPTDTQYF.

Here the CDR3 DNA reads TGTGCCAGCAGCTCGAACAGGGGGCTCAACAATGAGCAGTTCTTC. Translated: CASSSNRGLNNEQFF. This chain joins TRBV5-6 and TRBJ2-1; 9 positions agree with TRBD1. This CDR3 contains 15 residues. V shed 3 bases, J shed 5 bases, and the junction held 6 bases outside the gene matches. Per the germline V gene, CDR1 is SGHDT and CDR2 is YYEEEE.

The gene calls are TRBV2 and TRBJ2-3; 8 nucleotides line up with TRBD1. Trimming at V came to 4 bases and at J to 3 bases, leaving 9 bases not matched to a gene. Germline V gene data show CDR1 as SNHLY and CDR2 as FYNNEI. This CDR3 is built from 16 residues. The CDR3 reads CASSAGDRLRTDTQYF. As DNA, the CDR3 is TGTGCCAGCAGTGCCGGGGACAGGTTAAGGACAGATACGCAGTATTTT.

The rearrangement links TRBV5-6 to TRBJ2-5, with TRBD2 as a possible D gene (5 bases). Per the germline V gene, CDR1 is SGHDT and CDR2 is YYEEEE. The CDR3 consists of 19 residues. The V end lost 3 bases, the J end lost 5 bases, and 29 bases lay between the germline ends. In DNA form, the CDR3 reads TGTGCCAGCAGCTCGTTTAATTTCGGCGGGCCCAATTTATGGGAGACCCAGTACTTC. Protein sequence: CASSSFNFGGPNLWETQYF.

CDR3 protein: CASSLYGSGANVLTF. DNA for the CDR3: TGTGCCAGCAGCTTGTATGGGTCTGGGGCCAACGTCCTGACTTTC. The gene calls are TRBV5-5 and TRBJ2-6, with D unresolved. The V gene lost 1 base and the J gene lost 1 base, with 6 bases spanning the gap. The CDR3 has 15 amino acids. Germline V gives CDR1 SGHKS, CDR2 YYEKEE (reference sequence).

The chain combines TRBV5-1 with TRBJ2-3; the D call may be TRBD1 or TRBD2 (5 bases each). V lost 4 bases, J lost 5 bases, and 14 bases lay in between. The CDR3 runs 14 residues. The V gene's germline CDR1 is SGHRS and CDR2 YFSETQ. In DNA, the CDR3 is TGCGCCAGCAGCCTGGGGACCTCGGGAGATACGCAGTATTTT. Its protein product is CASSLGTSGDTQYF.